This is a list of T cell receptor beta chains from one sample in a study of T cells expressing NK-cell markers. With the 5' RACE reads reprocessed, TCRdb shows one record per CDR3 protein and no DNA. The sample totals hundreds of thousands of distinct CDR3 sequences; its top ten clones hold roughly 4.2%. Material for sequencing was blood T cells: a sorted CD56 or NKG2C T cell subset, CD4+ or CD8+ T cells, or bulk PBMC T cells (not recorded which). Receptors were obtained from a woman aged 18-70 years in good health. The CDR3 runs from the conserved cysteine through the conserved F or W.

j_gene,len,v_gene,CDR3aa
TRBJ2-7,15,TRBV20-1,CSGTSWGALSYEQYF
TRBJ1-4,16,TRBV5-1,CASSTETGGSYEKLFF
TRBJ2-7,12,TRBV11-2,CASSPTFYEQYF
TRBJ1-5,14,TRBV20-1,CSASPQISNQPQHF
TRBJ1-2,14,TRBV5-1,CASSGTGTAYGYTF
TRBJ2-3,14,TRBV29-1,CSVGGQSSTDTQYF
TRBJ2-3,18,TRBV27,CASTFRGKAGGNTDTQYF
TRBJ2-3,13,TRBV7-8,CASRVTSSVTQYF
TRBJ1-2,15,TRBV5-1,CASSPGQALNYGYTF
TRBJ2-5,16,TRBV11-3,CASSRGGWNGQETQYF
TRBJ1-3,14,TRBV10-3,CAIRSGTAGNTIYF
TRBJ1-2,17,TRBV18,CASSLGQGDLSIYGYTF
TRBJ2-1,14,TRBV11-3,CASSLTGLSNEQFF
TRBJ2-4,17,TRBV27,CASRALAGGLTKNIQYF
TRBJ2-2,13,TRBV10-3,CAISGLAAGELFF
TRBJ1-6,12,TRBV6-5,CASSRPDSPLHF
TRBJ2-1,19,TRBV20-1,CSAIIHGTSGRSSYNEQFF
TRBJ1-1,15,TRBV18,CASSRQGWGNTEAFF
TRBJ2-4,15,TRBV20-1,CSGRRSGLAKNIQYF
TRBJ1-2,15,TRBV12-3/TRBV12-4,CASSSPGGAGPPYTF
TRBJ1-5,11,TRBV20-1,CRGDPRRPQHF
TRBJ2-7,16,TRBV20-1,CSARDARQTSGYEQYF
TRBJ1-2,14,TRBV15,CATSRDAGSYGYTF
TRBJ2-3,15,TRBV20-1,CSARGGASLTDTQYF
TRBJ1-1,13,TRBV7-2,CASSMGLNTEAFF
TRBJ1-3,16,TRBV15,CATSREGGRIGDTIYF
TRBJ1-2,15,TRBV20-1,CSASGGTGRLYGYTF
TRBJ2-3,17,TRBV7-9,CASTNDQTATSTDTQYF
TRBJ2-7,14,TRBV4-3,CASSQLKASYEQYF
TRBJ2-5,15,TRBV5-1,CASSNNGQGQETQYF
TRBJ2-2,15,TRBV9,CASTVWERDTGELFF
TRBJ2-3,16,TRBV7-2,CASSKGAAGLTDTQYF
TRBJ2-1,16,TRBV4-3,CASSQEASGSYNEQFF
TRBJ2-1,13,TRBV24-1,CATSKGARNEQFF
TRBJ1-5,15,TRBV28,CASNIRVGVDQPQHF
TRBJ1-2,15,TRBV2,CASKGQQTDIYGYTF
TRBJ1-1,13,TRBV2,CASNVGQNTEAFF